The table lists the clone carrying this TCR beta chain with many counts. The CDR3 contains 15 residues. Germline CDR1 and CDR2: SGHRS and YFSETQ. Trimming took 5 bases from V and 2 from J, leaving 14 bases between them. Researchers tagged individual cDNA molecules with unique molecular identifiers. TCRdb reprocessed the 5' RACE reads with MiXCR, giving one entry per CDR3 protein. Of around 50,000 distinct CDR3 sequences in the sample, 5.6% were seen once. This record comes from a study of early T cells in non-severe SARS-CoV-2 infection. This rearrangement joins TRBV5-1 to TRBJ2-1; D might be TRBD2 (6 bases). This sequence originates from an adult who was a healthcare worker with PCR-confirmed SARS-CoV-2 infection or an uninfected control (not recorded which). The sample comprised whole blood. The DNA for the CDR3 is TGCGCCAGCAGTCCCGGAGGGCCCCCCTACAATGAGCAGTTCTTC. Translating it yields CASSPGGPPYNEQFF.